The 14 T cell receptor beta chains in this list originate from one sample, sequenced in a study of cytomegalovirus exposure and HLA in healthy donors. The PCR contained 60 Vbeta and 13 Jbeta primers. Using immunoSEQ multiplex PCR, the repertoire was profiled, and TCRdb retains in-frame clones only, with some absent. The sample has 150,000 or so clones; approximately 82% are singletons. The sequencing sample was made of PBMCs. The receptor set was obtained from a woman aged 50 to 60 in good health and CMV-seropositive.

The gene calls are TRBV2 and TRBJ1-3; 10 bases are shared with TRBD1. V lost 8 bases to trimming and J lost 3 bases; unmatched junction nucleotides: 7. Per the germline V gene, CDR1 is SNHLY and CDR2 is FYNNEI. The CDR3 is 15 residues long. CDR3 protein: CASCRDRGGGNTIYF. The CDR3 DNA is TGTGCCAGCTGCCGGGACAGGGGCGGTGGAAACACCATATATTTT.

This clone was observed a few times. This chain joins TRBV7-2 and TRBJ2-6, with 9 bases identical to TRBD2. J gave up 4 bases and V 5 bases, and 15 bases lay outside the gene matches. This CDR3 spans 19 amino acids. Germline V lookup: CDR1 SGHTA, CDR2 FQGNSA. In DNA, the CDR3 is TGTGCCAGCAGCCCCAAGGGTGGGCTAGCGGGGTTAGGGGCCAACGTCCTGACTTTC. Residues: CASSPKGGLAGLGANVLTF.

In its sample, this clone was seen once. J is TRBJ1-5 and V is TRBV30; TRBD1 matches 8 bases. The trim removed 3 bases at V and 0 bases at J, leaving 4 bases unmatched. The CDR3 is 15 residues long. The germline V gene encodes CDR1 GTSNPN and CDR2 SVGIG (reference sequence). CDR3 DNA: TGTGCCTGGAGCAAGGGACAGGCTAGCAATCAGCCCCAGCATTTT. It encodes CAWSKGQASNQPQHF.

This rearrangement joins TRBV5-1 to TRBJ2-3; tentative D call: TRBD2 (6 bases). The CDR3 extends over 15 amino acids. The V end was cut by 1 base, the J end by 2 bases, with 11 bases between. Germline lookup yields CDR1 SGHRS and CDR2 YFSETQ. The DNA for the CDR3 is TGCGCCAGCAGCTTGCAACGGGGGACCACAGATACGCAGTATTTT. Its protein product is CASSLQRGTTDTQYF.

The chain carries TRBV2 and TRBJ2-1; TRBD2 matches 13 bases. CDR1 SNHLY and CDR2 FYNNEI come from the germline V gene. The CDR3 runs to 14 residues. Trimming at V came to 6 bases and at J to 11 bases, leaving 7 bases not matched to a gene. DNA for the CDR3: TGTGCCAGCAGCGGAGGGACTAGCGGGGCGAAGCAGTTCTTC. Its translation is CASSGGTSGAKQFF.

This clone was seen more than once but under ten times. The chain is built from TRBV7-8 and TRBJ2-7; 9 nucleotides align to TRBD1. From germline, CDR1 is SGHVS and CDR2 FQNEAQ. The J segment lost 3 bases and the V segment lost 7 bases, leaving 13 bases of the junction unmatched. This CDR3 is built from 16 residues. The CDR3: CASTQISPGQGYEQYF. In DNA, the CDR3 is TGTGCCAGCACCCAAATTTCACCGGGACAGGGCTACGAGCAGTACTTC.

J is TRBJ2-1 and V is TRBV27; TRBD2 matches 8 bases. The length of the CDR3 is 17 residues. The germline V gene encodes CDR1 MNHEY and CDR2 SMNVEV (reference sequence). After removal of 3 bases from V and 7 bases from J, the junction contained 14 bases not matched to a gene. CDR3 sequence reads: CASSFRTPRGGLNEQFF. CDR3 DNA sequence: TGTGCCAGCAGTTTTCGAACCCCTCGGGGGGGCTTGAATGAGCAGTTCTTC.

This clone has only a few counts. The chain uses TRBV11-3 and TRBJ2-2; 7 bases line up with TRBD2. Germline V gene lookup returns CDR1 SGHNT and CDR2 YENEEA. The CDR3 has 15 amino acids. The V and J ends lost 5 bases and 5 bases, in that order; junction bases with no gene match: 8. The CDR3 DNA reads TGTGCCAGCAGCACCAACACCGGGAGGACCGGGGAGCTGTTTTTT. Translating gives CASSTNTGRTGELFF.

The rearrangement uses TRBV28 and TRBJ1-4, with D possibly being TRBD1 (5 bases). CDR1 and CDR2 from the germline V gene are MDHEN and SYDVKM. This CDR3 has 14 residues. Trimming removed 6 bases from V and 2 bases from J, with 10 bases in between. The CDR3 reads CASSPQGTNEKLFF. In DNA, the CDR3 is TGTGCCAGCAGCCCTCAGGGTACTAATGAAAAACTGTTTTTT.

The chain uses TRBV19 and TRBJ2-7; TRBD1 agrees at 9 bases. Germline trimming cut 4 bases from V and 4 bases from J; bases unmatched to any gene: 5. Germline CDR1 and CDR2: LNHDA and SQIVND (reference sequence). CDR3 length: 14 amino acids. CDR3 in DNA: TGTGCCAGTAGTACGACAGGGGGGGAATACGAGCAGTACTTC. As protein: CASSTTGGEYEQYF.

CDR3 amino acids: CASSLRLFQETQYF. The CDR3 region has the DNA TGTGCCAGCAGCCTGAGACTCTTCCAAGAGACCCAGTACTTC. The J gene is TRBJ2-5, the V gene TRBV11-2, with D unclear. From germline, CDR1 is SGHAT and CDR2 FQNNGV. Trimming took 5 bases from V and 1 from J, leaving 11 bases between them. The CDR3 runs 14 residues.

Remarks on this clone: The identical CDR3 is also encoded by other nucleotide sequences in the sample. The chain employs TRBV6-6 and TRBJ2-7; 9 nucleotides agree with TRBD1. The CDR3 contains 13 residues. Germline loops: CDR1 MNHNY, CDR2 SVGAGI (reference sequence). Losses at the gene ends were 6 bases for V and 1 base for J; bases not matched to a gene: 1. The DNA of the CDR3 is TGTGCCAGCAGGGGACAGGGATCCTACGAGCAGTACTTC. It encodes CASRGQGSYEQYF.

The sample holds a few counts of this clone. The rearrangement joins TRBV2 to TRBJ1-2; D gene unclear. CDR3 length: 13 residues. The V and J ends lost 1 base and 9 bases respectively, with 12 bases between them. The germline V gene has CDR1 SNHLY and CDR2 FYNNEI. The CDR3 reads CASSEVLEKRYTF. CDR3 coding DNA: TGTGCCAGCAGTGAAGTCCTGGAGAAGCGCTACACCTTC.

This clone was counted a few times. The chain uses TRBV5-4 and TRBJ1-1, with D perhaps TRBD1 (5 bases). CDR1 is SGHNT, CDR2 YYREEE, per germline (reference sequence). V was clipped by 4 bases and J by 7 bases, with 14 bases between them. There are 13 residues in the CDR3. In nucleotides, the CDR3 is TGTGCCAGCAGCGCGACCCTGACAGATGAAGCTTTCTTT. This translates into CASSATLTDEAFF.